Below, one T cell receptor (beta chain) is given with its context. This entry comes from a study of T cell repertoires in cytomegalovirus infection. Trimming took 1 base from V and 4 from J; bases not matched to a gene: 11. Germline V gene data show CDR1 as KGHSH and CDR2 as LQKENI. The CDR3 contains 17 residues. TCRdb analysed the reads with MiXCR anew, one entry per CDR3 protein. Of just under 550,000 distinct CDR3 sequences in the sample, approximately 26% were seen once. Sample: PBMCs. The clonotype comes from a human donor in good health (CMV status not recorded). Some clones in this sample may be carry-over from other donors' samples. The chain employs TRBV18 and TRBJ2-3; 7 nucleotides match TRBD2. The CDR3 spells CASSPLPGGSVADTQYF. The CDR3 DNA sequence: TGTGCCAGCTCACCACTACCCGGCGGGAGTGTGGCAGATACGCAGTATTTT.